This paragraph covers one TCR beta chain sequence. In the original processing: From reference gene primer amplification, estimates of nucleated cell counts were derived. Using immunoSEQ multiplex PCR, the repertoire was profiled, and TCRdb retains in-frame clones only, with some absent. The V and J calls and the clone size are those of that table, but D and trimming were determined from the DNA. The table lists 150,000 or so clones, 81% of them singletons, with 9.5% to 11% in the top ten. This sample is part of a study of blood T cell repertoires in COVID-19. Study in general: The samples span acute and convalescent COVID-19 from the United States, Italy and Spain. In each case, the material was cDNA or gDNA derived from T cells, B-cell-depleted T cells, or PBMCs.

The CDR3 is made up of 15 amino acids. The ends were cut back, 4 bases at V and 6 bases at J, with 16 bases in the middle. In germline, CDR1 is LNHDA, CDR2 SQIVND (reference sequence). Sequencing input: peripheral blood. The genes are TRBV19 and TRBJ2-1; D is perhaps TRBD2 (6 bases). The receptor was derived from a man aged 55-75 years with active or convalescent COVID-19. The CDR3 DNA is TGTGCCAGTAGTACAAGCGGGCCCGGGTCCAATGAGCAGTTCTTC. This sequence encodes CASSTSGPGSNEQFF.